These 25 T cell receptor beta chains were all obtained from the same sample, sequenced in a study of identifying expanded T cells in peripheral blood (dated by TCRdb to between 2018 and 2021). The library was obtained by the immunoSEQ multiplex PCR assay. What TCRdb holds here is the immuneACCESS table cut down to in-frame rearrangements. Part of the clones is not present; checked against another copy, under half of the missing clones reflect an unresolved V gene, and the others are unexplained. Here the sample has about 94,000 clones; 88% occur a single time. Under 6.5% of the sample is held by the ten biggest clonotypes. Sequenced input: blood. The receptors were sampled from a person aged 18 to 75 in good health.

The chain uses TRBV6-1 and TRBJ1-1, with D perhaps matching TRBD1 (5 bases). The CDR3 runs 15 residues. V lost 7 bases and J lost 3, with 18 bases in between. CDR1 is MNHNS, CDR2 SASEGT, per germline. The DNA of the CDR3 is TGTGCCAGCAAGATAAGCCAGGGTGCGGACACTGAAGCTTTCTTT. This encodes CASKISQGADTEAFF.

V gene TRBV29-1 combines with J gene TRBJ1-1, with D unclear. Germline CDR1 and CDR2: SQVTM and ANQGSEA. The CDR3 is made up of 11 amino acids. V gave up 2 bases and J gave up 1 base, with 2 bases separating them. The CDR3 nucleotides read TGCAGCGTTGAAAAGAACACTGAAGCTTTCTTT. Protein sequence: CSVEKNTEAFF.

In its sample, this clone was seen a few times. The V gene is TRBV9, the J gene TRBJ1-4; TRBD1 agrees at 8 bases. The J segment lost 7 bases and the V segment lost 4 bases, leaving 6 bases of the junction unmatched. This CDR3 is 14 amino acids long. The germline gives CDR1 SGDLS, CDR2 YYNGEE. The CDR3 spells CASSYPGGGEKLFF. The DNA for the CDR3 is TGTGCCAGCAGCTACCCAGGGGGCGGTGAAAAACTGTTTTTT.

This clone came up once. The chain recombines TRBV5-1 with TRBJ1-1; perhaps TRBD1 as D (5 bases). With 4 bases removed from V and 5 bases from J, the gap between germline ends came to 15 bases. Germline loops: CDR1 SGHRS, CDR2 YFSETQ. This CDR3 is 14 amino acids long. The CDR3 reads CASSQPQGGTEAFF. The CDR3 DNA follows: TGCGCCAGCAGCCAACCCCAGGGTGGGACTGAAGCTTTCTTT.

The chain carries TRBV7-9 and TRBJ1-2, with 8 positions matching TRBD1. With 3 bases clipped from V and 4 bases from J, the junction kept 4 bases outside the gene matches. The CDR3 sequence is 14 residues long. From germline, CDR1 is SEHNR and CDR2 FQNEAQ (reference sequence). The CDR3 sequence is CASSFRGQVYGYTF. CDR3 DNA: TGTGCCAGCAGCTTCAGGGGGCAGGTCTATGGCTACACCTTC.

J is TRBJ1-2 and V is TRBV6-1; D gene unclear. Germline V gene sequence: CDR1 MNHNS, CDR2 SASEGT. The CDR3 is 13 amino acids. V lost 8 bases, J lost 2 bases, and 12 bases lay in between. In DNA form, the CDR3 reads TGTGCCAGCGATACAGCCGCCAACTATGGCTACACCTTC. Its protein is CASDTAANYGYTF.

This clone was recorded once. The rearrangement links TRBV30 to TRBJ1-2; D is possibly TRBD1 (6 bases). Trimming removed 4 bases at V and 10 bases at J, with 13 bases between. Germline V gene lookup returns CDR1 GTSNPN and CDR2 SVGIG (reference sequence). The CDR3 contains 11 residues. CDR3 sequence: CAWTTLGAYTF. The CDR3 DNA follows: TGTGCCTGGACGACATTGGGGGCCTACACCTTC.

The J gene is TRBJ2-3, the V gene TRBV7-2, with D unresolved. The CDR3 runs 14 residues. Germline V CDR1 and CDR2: SGHTA, FQGNSA. Between the trimmed V and J ends, which lost 5 bases and 5 bases, there was a span of 14 bases. The chain's CDR3 is CASSIRPQQDTQYF. CDR3 coding DNA: TGTGCCAGCAGCATAAGGCCCCAGCAAGATACGCAGTATTTT.

V and J are TRBV6-1 and TRBJ1-1, with D maybe TRBD1 (6 bases). From germline, CDR1 is MNHNS and CDR2 SASEGT. Trimming shortened V by 6 bases and J by 1 base, and 15 bases separated the two germline ends. CDR3 size: 15 residues. The CDR3 spells CASRRGGGANTEAFF. Here the CDR3 DNA reads TGTGCCAGCAGACGAGGGGGGGGCGCGAACACTGAAGCTTTCTTT.

The V call is TRBV5-2, the J call TRBJ1-2; the table names TRBD1, a call not compared with the DNA. TRBV5-2 is recorded as a pseudogene. The CDR3 length is 15 residues. This chain's CDR3 is CASRRVTGANYGYTF. The DNA for the CDR3 is TGTGCCAGCCGCCGCGTGACAGGAGCTAACTATGGCTACACCTTC.

The rearrangement links TRBV4-2 to TRBJ2-5; 16 positions agree with TRBD2. V shed 4 bases and J 6 bases; nucleotides not matched to a gene: 11. Germline V gene sequence: CDR1 LGHNA, CDR2 YNFKEQ. The CDR3 consists of 18 residues. The CDR3 region is CASSPGTSGGAILKTQYF. CDR3 in DNA: TGTGCCAGCAGCCCCGGGACTAGCGGGGGGGCAATTTTGAAGACCCAGTACTTC.

CDR3 in amino acids: CASSHTGGTGALNPYGYTF. CDR3 sequence (DNA): TGTGCCAGCAGCCATACCGGCGGGACAGGGGCCTTAAATCCCTATGGCTACACCTTC. V and J are TRBV4-2 and TRBJ1-2; 10 bases match TRBD1. J lost 4 bases, V lost 3 bases, and 17 bases had no gene match. This CDR3 comprises 19 residues. Per the germline V gene, CDR1 is LGHNA and CDR2 is YNFKEQ.

This clone was found a few times. The chain uses TRBV19 and TRBJ2-5, with 8 positions matching TRBD2. Germline V gene lookup returns CDR1 LNHDA and CDR2 SQIVND (reference sequence). CDR3 length equals 17 residues. V lost 1 base and J lost 4; bases outside the gene matches: 11. CDR3 bases: TGTGCCAGTAGTATAGGGGCTCATAGGAGCGGGAGAGAGACCCAGTACTTC. Protein sequence: CASSIGAHRSGRETQYF.

This chain links TRBV11-2 with TRBJ1-1; perhaps TRBD1 as D (5 bases). This CDR3 region has 14 residues. With 5 bases removed from V and 5 bases from J, the gap between germline ends came to 15 bases. Germline V gene data show CDR1 as SGHAT and CDR2 as FQNNGV. The CDR3 sequence: CASSPQAGATEAFF. The CDR3 bases are TGTGCCAGCAGCCCCCAGGCTGGGGCGACTGAAGCTTTCTTT.

The chain combines TRBV4-1 with TRBJ1-5; no clear D gene. Germline V gene lookup returns CDR1 MGHRA and CDR2 YSYEKL. V lost 0 bases, J lost 6 bases, and 12 bases lay in between. The length of the CDR3 is 15 residues. The CDR3 DNA is TGCGCCAGCAGCCAAGATGGTAGGGTGGGTCAGCCCCAGCATTTT. Protein product: CASSQDGRVGQPQHF.

CDR3 loop: CSVVGGQRLYEQYF. The DNA of the CDR3 is TGCAGCGTTGTGGGGGGACAGAGACTCTACGAGCAGTACTTC. The rearrangement joins TRBV29-1 to TRBJ2-7; the D gene is possibly TRBD1 (7 bases). The CDR3 runs to 14 residues. Trimming cost V 4 bases and J 3 bases, with 16 bases left between them. From germline, CDR1 is SQVTM and CDR2 ANQGSEA.

The chain joins TRBV6-1 to TRBJ2-3; D may be TRBD2 (6 bases). The CDR3 is 14 residues long. CDR1 is MNHNS, CDR2 SASEGT, per germline. The V and J ends lost 7 bases and 2 bases respectively, with 13 bases between them. CDR3 DNA: TGTGCCAGCACCAGCGGGTCAAACACAGATACGCAGTATTTT. This codes for CASTSGSNTDTQYF.

The rearrangement links TRBV29-1 to TRBJ1-1, with D unresolved. CDR3 length: 14 amino acids. Germline V gives CDR1 SQVTM, CDR2 ANQGSEA. The ends were cut back, 5 bases at V and 5 bases at J, with 18 bases in the middle. CDR3 amino acids: CSVSVGQYLTEAFF. The CDR3 DNA follows: TGCAGCGTTTCGGTTGGTCAGTATCTAACTGAAGCTTTCTTT.

V is TRBV7-9 and J is TRBJ1-2, with no clear D. The CDR3 runs 16 residues. Trimming removed 1 base at V and 6 bases at J, with 18 bases between. The germline gives CDR1 SEHNR, CDR2 FQNEAQ (reference sequence). CDR3 coding DNA: TGTGCCAGCAGCTTAGGGGCAGGAGGGTACCCGGATGGCTACACCTTC. This translates into CASSLGAGGYPDGYTF.

The chain is built from TRBV5-6 and TRBJ1-2; D is unclear. V lost 4 bases and J 2 bases, leaving 6 bases between the germline ends. The CDR3 extends over 12 amino acids. CDR1 is SGHDT and CDR2 is YYEEEE in the germline V gene. CDR3 in amino acids: CASSTANYGYTF. The CDR3 nucleotides read TGTGCCAGCAGCACAGCGAACTATGGCTACACCTTC.

The CDR3 bases are TGTGCCTGGAGTGTATTCAGGGGGCCCGACAATGAGCAGTTCTTC. This codes for CAWSVFRGPDNEQFF. This rearrangement joins TRBV30 to TRBJ2-1; 8 bases are shared with TRBD1. This CDR3 has 15 amino acids. V lost 0 bases and J lost 5; bases outside the gene matches: 6. Germline V lookup: CDR1 GTSNPN, CDR2 SVGIG (reference sequence).

V usage is TRBV9 and J usage is TRBJ1-2, with a possible D match to TRBD1 (5 bases). Looked up from germline, CDR1 is SGDLS and CDR2 is YYNGEE. The ends were cut back, 0 bases at V and 6 bases at J, with 12 bases in the middle. CDR3 length: 14 residues. The CDR3 protein is CASSVVREGNGYTF. The DNA of the CDR3 is TGTGCCAGCAGCGTAGTTAGGGAGGGGAATGGCTACACCTTC.

The chain has TRBV29-1 and TRBJ2-1; D possibly uses TRBD1 or TRBD2 (5 bases each). The CDR3 totals 12 residues. CDR1 and CDR2 from the germline V gene are SQVTM and ANQGSEA. V was clipped by 8 bases and J by 5 bases, with 13 bases between them. In nucleotides, the CDR3 is TGCAGCCGTCCGGGACCAAACAATGAGCAGTTCTTC. This codes for CSRPGPNNEQFF.

This clone was seen a single time. CDR3 region: CASRFGSGANVLTF. The CDR3 nucleotides read TGTGCCAGCCGATTTGGCTCTGGGGCCAACGTCCTGACTTTC. The V call is TRBV27, the J call TRBJ2-6; D remains ambiguous. The germline V gene encodes CDR1 MNHEY and CDR2 SMNVEV (reference sequence). Trimming pared 8 bases from V and 0 bases from J, leaving 8 bases between. This CDR3 region has 14 residues.

V is TRBV6-5 and J is TRBJ1-5; perhaps TRBD1 as D (5 bases). Germline V gene lookup returns CDR1 MNHEY and CDR2 SVGAGI. Trimming took 8 bases from V and 2 from J, leaving 10 bases between them. The CDR3 totals 13 residues. The CDR3 sequence: CASGGRGNQPQHF. CDR3 DNA: TGTGCCAGCGGGGGTCGTGGCAATCAGCCCCAGCATTTT.